This is a list of T cell receptor beta chains from one sample in a study of T cells in Graves' hyperthyroidism and ophthalmopathy. TCRdb re-analysed the multiplex PCR reads in MiXCR, keeping a single row per CDR3 protein. The table includes over 300,000 distinct CDR3 sequences, approximately 13% detected once. Sequenced: blood. These receptors came from a woman aged 55-69 years with Graves' hyperthyroidism. Each CDR3 is given with its conserved first and last residue. The D gene is left open where the match is weak. Only part of the rows carry a size: once, few, many, or a class if the clone is expanded.

>TRBV5-1|TRBJ2-1|many|.
TGCGCCAGCAGCTTGGGTGACACAAATGAGCAGTTCTTC
CASSLGDTNEQFF
>TRBV5-1|TRBJ2-3|many|TRBD2
TGCGCCAGCAGCTTGGAGGCTAGCGGAACAAGCACAGATACGCAGTATTTT
CASSLEASGTSTDTQYF
>TRBV18|TRBJ2-1|many|TRBD1
TGTGCCAGCTCGAGGGGGCAGGATGAGCAGTTCTTC
CASSRGQDEQFF
>TRBV19|TRBJ2-7|.|TRBD2
TGTGCCAGTAGTCTTTCGTCTAGCGGGAGTTACTACGAGCAGTACTTC
CASSLSSSGSYYEQYF
>TRBV27|TRBJ2-7|many|.
TGTGCCAGCAGTAATTCTCCAGGTGGCGAGCAGTACTTC
CASSNSPGGEQYF
>TRBV19|TRBJ1-2|few|TRBD1
TGTGCCAGTAAGGCACAGGGGGACTATGGCTACACCTTC
CASKAQGDYGYTF
>TRBV20-1|TRBJ2-3|many|.
TGCAGTGCTAGCTCTCCGTTTAAGCGTGGCACAGATACGCAGTATTTT
CSASSPFKRGTDTQYF
>TRBV30|TRBJ1-2|many|TRBD1
TGTGCCTGGAGTGCCTGGACAGGTGGCTACACCTTC
CAWSAWTGGYTF
>TRBV19|TRBJ1-3|few|.
TGTGCCAGTAACATCCTGGGCACGGAGGGGTCTGGAAACACCATATATTTT
CASNILGTEGSGNTIYF
>TRBV3-1|TRBJ2-2|few|TRBD2
TGTGCCAGCAGCCAGGGGACTACATTCTTACCCGGGGAGCTGTTTTTT
CASSQGTTFLPGELFF
>TRBV12-3/TRBV12-4|TRBJ1-5|many|.
TGTGCCAGCAGTTCGGCCGGCAATCAGCCCCAGCATTTT
CASSSAGNQPQHF
>TRBV27|TRBJ1-2|many|TRBD1
TGTGCCAGCAGTTTAAAGGGGGCTGGCTATGGCTACACCTTC
CASSLKGAGYGYTF
>TRBV11-2|TRBJ2-1|.|TRBD2
TGTGCCAGCAGCCCCGCGACTAGCGGCGGGTTAAATGAGCAGTTCTTC
CASSPATSGGLNEQFF
>TRBV7-9|TRBJ2-1|many|.
TGTGCCAGCAGCTCTGTCCGGTACAGGGCGTCCTACAATGAGCAGTTCTTC
CASSSVRYRASYNEQFF
>TRBV7-9|TRBJ2-2|many|TRBD1
TGTGCCACAATAATGACAGGGGCGATCACCGGGGAGCTGTTTTTT
CATIMTGAITGELFF
>TRBV28|TRBJ2-6|once|TRBD2
TGTGCCAGCAGTTTAGGGGGGGAATTCTCTGGGGCCAACGTCCTGACTTTC
CASSLGGEFSGANVLTF
>TRBV7-8|TRBJ2-3|many|.
TGTGCCAGCAGCTTCGACAGGTCCCCAGATACGCAGTATTTT
CASSFDRSPDTQYF
>TRBV12-3/TRBV12-4|TRBJ2-1|many|.
TGTGCCAGCAGTTCGGGAGCCTTCAATGAGCAGTTCTTC
CASSSGAFNEQFF
>TRBV29-1|TRBJ1-2|many|.
TGCAGCGTTGAAGGTGGCTACACCTTC
CSVEGGYTF
>TRBV5-1|TRBJ2-3|.|TRBD1
TGCGCCAGCAGCCTAGGACAGGCCACGCAGTATTTT
CASSLGQATQYF
>TRBV2|TRBJ1-2|many|.
TGTGCCAGCAGTGAACGGATCGTGGCAGAACGTGGCTACACCTTC
CASSERIVAERGYTF
>TRBV24-1|TRBJ2-1|.|.
TGTGCCACCAGTGATTTAGGAAAGACCCAGTTCTTC
CATSDLGKTQFF
>TRBV9|TRBJ2-7|many|.
TGTGCCAGCAGCGTCCAAACAGGGTTCGGCTACGAGCAGTACTTC
CASSVQTGFGYEQYF
>TRBV27|TRBJ1-2|many|TRBD1
TGTGCCAGCACACTACGGACAGGGGTTATCACTAACTATGGCTACACCTTC
CASTLRTGVITNYGYTF
>TRBV11-2|TRBJ2-1|many|.
TGTGCCAGCAGCTTAGCAGGGAATGAGCAGTTCTTC
CASSLAGNEQFF
>TRBV11-2|TRBJ2-5|many|.
TGTGCCAGCAGCACGGGGCTTCAAGAGACCCAGTACTTC
CASSTGLQETQYF
>TRBV4-1|TRBJ1-5|many|.
TGCGCCAGCAGCCAGACCACAGGGCTACGAAGCAATCAGCCCCAGCATTTT
CASSQTTGLRSNQPQHF
>TRBV7-9|TRBJ1-1|many|.
TGTGCCAGCAGCTTCTTGCGAGGGAGCACGGACGCTCGAGGGCTGAACACTGAAGCTTTCTTT
CASSFLRGSTDARGLNTEAFF
>TRBV12-3/TRBV12-4|TRBJ2-3|many|TRBD2
TGTGCCAGCAGTTCCCTTAGCGGGAGCACAGATACGCAGTATTTT
CASSSLSGSTDTQYF
>TRBV20-1|TRBJ2-6|many|.
TGCAGTGCTAGAGCGGTTGGGGCCAACGTCCTGACTTTC
CSARAVGANVLTF
>TRBV6-4|TRBJ2-5|few|.
TGTGCCAGCAGTGGGGTTAAGGAAGAGACCCAGTACTTC
CASSGVKEETQYF
>TRBV20-1|TRBJ2-3|few|.
TGCAGTGCTAGAGGAGGCGGGGGCCAATTAGATACGCAGTATTTT
CSARGGGGQLDTQYF
>TRBV5-1|TRBJ2-7|many|.
TGCGCCAGCAGCGTCAAAACAGGGTCCTACGAGCAGTACTTC
CASSVKTGSYEQYF
>TRBV29-1|TRBJ2-5|.|TRBD1
TGCAGCGTTGAACTCTTCCAGGGGGCGCGGGAGACCCAGTACTTC
CSVELFQGARETQYF
>TRBV7-9|TRBJ2-1|many|TRBD2
TGTGCCAGCAGCTTAGGTGGAAGCGGGGTCTCCTACAATGAGCAGTTCTTC
CASSLGGSGVSYNEQFF
>TRBV27|TRBJ2-4|many|.
TGTGCCAGCACCCATGGTGGCATTCAGTACTTC
CASTHGGIQYF
>TRBV6-1|TRBJ2-3|many|TRBD1
TGTGCCAGCAGTATGGGTCAGGGGGCAGATACGCAGTATTTT
CASSMGQGADTQYF
>TRBV9|TRBJ2-1|few|.
TGTGCCAGCAGCGTTTCGGGGACCCTTTACAATGAGCAGTTCTTC
CASSVSGTLYNEQFF
>TRBV10-3|TRBJ2-2|few|TRBD1
TGTGCCATCAGGGGGACAGGGGCAGGACCCGGGGAGCTGTTTTTT
CAIRGTGAGPGELFF
>TRBV12-3/TRBV12-4|TRBJ2-2|.|.
TGCGCCCTGCGGGTACTAACCGGGGAGCTGTTTTTT
CALRVLTGELFF
>TRBV28|TRBJ2-7|.|TRBD1
TGTGCCAGCAGGGGGGCGGGACAGGGTTCCTACGAGCAGTACTTC
CASRGAGQGSYEQYF
>TRBV4-1|TRBJ2-7|many|TRBD1
TGCGCCAGCAGCACCGACAGGGGAGGCGGCGAGCAGTACTTC
CASSTDRGGGEQYF
>TRBV5-1|TRBJ2-3|few|.
TGCGCCAGCAGCTTGGCCACGGGACCTGGGGCAGATACGCAGTATTTT
CASSLATGPGADTQYF